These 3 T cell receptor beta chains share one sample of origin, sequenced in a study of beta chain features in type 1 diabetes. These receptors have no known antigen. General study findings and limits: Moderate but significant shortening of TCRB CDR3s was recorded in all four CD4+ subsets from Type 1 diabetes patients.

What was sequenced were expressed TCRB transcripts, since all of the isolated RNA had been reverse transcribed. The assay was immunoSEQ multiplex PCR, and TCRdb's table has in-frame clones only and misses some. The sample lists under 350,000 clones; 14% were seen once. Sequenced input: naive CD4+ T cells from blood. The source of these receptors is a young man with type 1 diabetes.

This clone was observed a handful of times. In DNA form, the CDR3 reads TGCGCCAGCAGCAGCGGACAGGGGGCAGAGACCCAGTACTTC. This sequence encodes CASSSGQGAETQYF. The chain recombines TRBV5-1 with TRBJ2-5, with 11 bases matching TRBD1. The V gene end was trimmed by 4 bases and the J gene end by 4 bases; junction bases not matched to a gene: 3. The length of the CDR3 is 14 residues. Germline V gene sequence: CDR1 SGHRS, CDR2 YFSETQ.

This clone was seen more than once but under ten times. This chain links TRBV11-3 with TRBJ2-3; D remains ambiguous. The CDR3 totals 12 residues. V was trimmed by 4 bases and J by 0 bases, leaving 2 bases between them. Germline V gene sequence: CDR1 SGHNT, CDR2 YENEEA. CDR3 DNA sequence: TGTGCCAGCAGCTCTAGCACAGATACGCAGTATTTT. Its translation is CASSSSTDTQYF.

The CDR3 DNA follows: TGTGCCAGCTCACGGGGACAGGGGGAAGCCACTGAAGCTTTCTTT. Translation: CASSRGQGEATEAFF. This chain links TRBV18 with TRBJ1-1; 11 bases align to TRBD1. This CDR3 is built from 15 residues. The V gene end was trimmed by 4 bases and the J gene end by 4 bases; junction bases not matched to a gene: 5. Germline CDR1 reads KGHSH; CDR2 reads LQKENI.